The clone carrying this TCR beta chain was detected many times. The antigen is not known. This record belongs to a study of shared clonotypes between healthy human individuals. Division of CD4+ cells produced a CD45RA+ naive subset and a CD45RA-negative memory subset. Study-wide results and caveats: The sharing of roughly 5% of naive CD4 clonotypes was seen across a few donors. Despite large depth, sorted-subset datasets appeared incompletely sequenced.

The CDR3 contains 17 residues. J lost 6 bases, V lost 4 bases, and 12 bases had no gene match. Per the germline V gene, CDR1 is SGHTA and CDR2 is FQGNSA. Assay used: immunoSEQ multiplex PCR; TCRdb lists only in-frame clones, some missing. The sample consists of about 680,000 clones, around 73% of them appearing once. This chain links TRBV7-2 with TRBJ2-3; 11 bases match TRBD2. The sequenced material came from memory CD4+ T cells sorted from blood. Subset denoted: CD45RA-negative fraction. The source of this sequence is a woman in her 30s in good health. CDR3 sequence reads: CASSSLLTSGGRDTQYF. The CDR3 region has the DNA TGTGCCAGCAGCTCCCTACTAACTAGCGGGGGTAGGGATACGCAGTATTTT.